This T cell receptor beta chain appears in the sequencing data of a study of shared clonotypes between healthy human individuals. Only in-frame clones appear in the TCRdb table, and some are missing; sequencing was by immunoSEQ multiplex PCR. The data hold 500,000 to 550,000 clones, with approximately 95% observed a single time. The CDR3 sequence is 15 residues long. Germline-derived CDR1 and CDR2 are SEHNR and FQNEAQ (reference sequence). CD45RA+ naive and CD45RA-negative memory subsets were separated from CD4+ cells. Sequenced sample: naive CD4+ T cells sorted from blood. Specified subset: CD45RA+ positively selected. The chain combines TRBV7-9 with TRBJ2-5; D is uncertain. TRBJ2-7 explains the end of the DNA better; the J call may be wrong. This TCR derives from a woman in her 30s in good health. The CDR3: CASSLAAKRPYEQYF. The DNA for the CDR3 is TGTGCCAGCAGCTTAGCGGCGAAGCGTCCCTACGAGCAGTACTTC.